The clone carrying this T cell receptor (beta chain) was observed once. V gave up 3 bases and J gave up 1 base, with 12 bases separating them. The germline V gene encodes CDR1 MDHEN and CDR2 SYDVKM. The length of the CDR3 is 15 residues. The sample is drawn from a study of blood T cell repertoires in COVID-19. At the level of the study: Samples representing acute and convalescent COVID-19 were sourced from the United States, Italy and Spain. PBMCs, B-cell-depleted T cells, or T cells provided the cDNA or gDNA that made up the material.

Per the authors' pipeline: Cell counts per sample came from amplifying reference gene primers. Data came from immunoSEQ multiplex PCR; TCRdb stores just in-frame clones and leaves some out. V and J calls and clone size are as listed in that table; D and trimming were resolved from the DNA. The table has approximately 200,000 clones, 70% to 90% seen once. This sequence joins TRBV28 and TRBJ1-1; D uncertain. Sequenced: peripheral blood. This clonotype was obtained from a woman under 40 with acute or convalescent COVID-19. This CDR3 is CASSFVQAQNTEAFF. Here the CDR3 DNA reads TGTGCCAGCAGTTTTGTTCAGGCCCAGAACACTGAAGCTTTCTTT.